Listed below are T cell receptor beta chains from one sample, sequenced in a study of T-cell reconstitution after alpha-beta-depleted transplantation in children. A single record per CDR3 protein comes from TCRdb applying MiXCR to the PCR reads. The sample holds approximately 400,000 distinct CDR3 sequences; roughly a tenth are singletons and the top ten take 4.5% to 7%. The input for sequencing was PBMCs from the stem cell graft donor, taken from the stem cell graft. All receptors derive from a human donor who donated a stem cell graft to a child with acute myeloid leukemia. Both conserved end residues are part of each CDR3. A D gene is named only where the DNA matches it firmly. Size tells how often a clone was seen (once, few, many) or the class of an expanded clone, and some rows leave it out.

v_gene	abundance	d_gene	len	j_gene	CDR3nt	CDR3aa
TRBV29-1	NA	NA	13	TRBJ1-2	TGCAGCGCCGCTCCAGGTAGTGACTATGGCTACACCTTC	CSAAPGSDYGYTF
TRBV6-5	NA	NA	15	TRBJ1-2	TGTGCCAGCAGTTACTCGCGTCTGGGATCAAATGGCTACACCTTC	CASSYSRLGSNGYTF
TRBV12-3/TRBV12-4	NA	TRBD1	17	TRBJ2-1	TGTGCCAGCAGTTTGGGGACGGGGACAGGGATTTACAATGAGCAGTTCTTC	CASSLGTGTGIYNEQFF
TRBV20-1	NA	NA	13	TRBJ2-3	TGCAGTGCTAGAGCTCCCCGCACAGATACGCAGTATTTT	CSARAPRTDTQYF
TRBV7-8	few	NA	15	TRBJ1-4	TGTGCCAGCAGCTTAGCCTCAGGGAGGAGAGAAAAACTGTTTTTT	CASSLASGRREKLFF
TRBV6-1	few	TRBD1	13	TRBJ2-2	TGTGCCACCCGACAGGGGCTCACCGGGGAGCTGTTTTTT	CATRQGLTGELFF
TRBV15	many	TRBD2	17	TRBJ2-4	TGTGCCACCAGCAGAGATTGGGCTAGCGGGCCTAAAAACATTCAGTACTTC	CATSRDWASGPKNIQYF
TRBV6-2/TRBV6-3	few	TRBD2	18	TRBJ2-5	TGTGCCAGCAGTTACTCTTCCGAGGGACTAGAGGAACAAGAGACCCAGTACTTC	CASSYSSEGLEEQETQYF
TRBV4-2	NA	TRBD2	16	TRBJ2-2	TGTGCCAGCAGTCCAAGACTAGCGCAACCTCCCGGGGAGCTGCTTTTT	CASSPRLAQPPGELLF
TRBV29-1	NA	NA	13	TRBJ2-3	TGCAGCGTAGAGGGGCAGGGACTAGATACGCAGTATTTT	CSVEGQGLDTQYF
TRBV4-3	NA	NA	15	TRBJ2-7	TGCGCCAGCAGCCAAGCCGGAGGGGCCGCCTACGAGCAGTACTTC	CASSQAGGAAYEQYF
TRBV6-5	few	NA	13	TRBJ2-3	TGTGCCAGCAGTTACTACAACACAGATACGCAGTATTTT	CASSYYNTDTQYF
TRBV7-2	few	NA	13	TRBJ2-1	TGTGCCAGCAGCTTCAGGACGGTCAATGAGCAGTTCTTC	CASSFRTVNEQFF
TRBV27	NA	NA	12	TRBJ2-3	TGTGCCAGCAGTCCCACTCCAGGTACGCAGTATTTT	CASSPTPGTQYF
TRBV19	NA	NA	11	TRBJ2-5	TGTGCCACAAGACAGCAAGAGACCCAGTACTTC	CATRQQETQYF
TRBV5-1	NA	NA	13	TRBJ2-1	TGCGCCAGCAGCCCGGTTGGGGGCAATGAGCAGTTCTTC	CASSPVGGNEQFF
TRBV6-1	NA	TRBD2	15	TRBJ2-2	TGTGCCAGCAGCAGCGGGGGGTCTTACACTGGGGAGCTGTTTTTT	CASSSGGSYTGELFF
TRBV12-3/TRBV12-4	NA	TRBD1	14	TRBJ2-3	TGTGCCAGCAGTTCGGGACAGGGCCCAGATACGCAGTATTTT	CASSSGQGPDTQYF
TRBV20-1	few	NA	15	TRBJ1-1	TGCAGTGCTAGAAACGGGGACGGACCGAACACTGAAGCTTTCTTT	CSARNGDGPNTEAFF
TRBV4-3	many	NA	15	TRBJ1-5	TGCGCCAGCAGCCAAGATCGGGGTTCCAATCAGCCCCAGCATTTT	CASSQDRGSNQPQHF
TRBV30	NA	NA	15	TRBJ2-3	TGTGCCTGGAGTCTTGGCATAACTAGCACAGATACGCAGTATTTT	CAWSLGITSTDTQYF
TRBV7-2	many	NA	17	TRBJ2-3	TGTGCCAGCAGCTTAAGTTTGCTAGCTTATAGCACAGATACGCAGTATTTT	CASSLSLLAYSTDTQYF
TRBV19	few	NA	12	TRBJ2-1	TGTGCCAGTATCCAGGGTCACAATGAGCAGTTCTTC	CASIQGHNEQFF
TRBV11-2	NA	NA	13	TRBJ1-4	TGTGCCAGCAGCGTGGGCCCTCGGGAAAAACTGTTTTTT	CASSVGPREKLFF
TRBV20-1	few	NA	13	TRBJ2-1	TGCAGTGCTAGAGCACCCTCGCGGAATGAGCAGTTCTTC	CSARAPSRNEQFF
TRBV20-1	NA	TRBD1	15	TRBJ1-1	TGCAGTGCTCCAATACCACAGGGGGCCGTGACTGAAGCTTTCTTT	CSAPIPQGAVTEAFF